This T cell receptor (beta chain) was documented in a study of cytomegalovirus exposure and HLA in healthy donors. Findings of the study overall: It was confirmed in vitro that a few of the CMV-associated chains were specific for CMV antigens.

PCR involved 60 Vbeta and 13 Jbeta primers. The table came from immunoSEQ multiplex PCR; TCRdb's copy has only in-frame clones and leaves some out. Of about 170,000 clones in the sample, 70% to 80% were seen once. This clone was picked up a small number of times. The antigen is unknown. The V gene's germline CDR1 is SGHAT and CDR2 FQNNGV. Trimming cost V 0 bases and J 8 bases, with 13 bases left between them. This CDR3 has 14 amino acids. The TCR was taken from a woman aged 45-60 years in good health and CMV-seronegative. The gene calls are TRBV11-2 and TRBJ1-2; tentatively, D is TRBD1 (6 bases). Sequenced sample: PBMCs. CDR3 DNA sequence: TGTGCCAGCAGCTTAGATCGGCAGGGGAAGGGCTACACCTTC. This codes for CASSLDRQGKGYTF.